Below, 16 T cell receptor beta chains from the same sample are listed, as sequenced in a study of memory CD4+ T cells and cytomegalovirus serostatus. TCRdb keeps only in-frame clones here, not all; method: immunoSEQ multiplex PCR. The data contain over 60,000 clones, 77% of them seen just once; the ten biggest clones take up 0.75% to 0.9%. The sort gate was single viable CD3+CD4+CD8-CD45RO+ cells for memory CD4+ T cells. Specimen: memory CD4+ T cells from blood. The source of these receptors is an adult in good health and CMV-seronegative.

V usage is TRBV7-2 and J usage is TRBJ2-2; D gene unclear. From germline, CDR1 is SGHTA and CDR2 FQGNSA. Trimming took 5 bases from V and 3 from J, leaving 13 bases between them. This CDR3 is 15 amino acids long. The CDR3: CASSDDRIYTGELFF. The CDR3 region has the DNA TGTGCCAGCAGCGACGACCGGATTTACACCGGGGAGCTGTTTTTT.

The chain combines TRBV5-1 with TRBJ2-7; D gene unclear. Between the trimmed V and J ends, which lost 4 bases and 0 bases, there was a span of 2 bases. The CDR3 length is 11 residues. The germline gives CDR1 SGHRS, CDR2 YFSETQ. The CDR3 nucleotides read TGCGCCAGCAGCGACTCCTACGAGCAGTACTTC. Translating gives CASSDSYEQYF.

The rearrangement joins TRBV7-2 to TRBJ2-3, with TRBD2 matching over 13 bases. Germline-derived CDR1 and CDR2 are SGHTA and FQGNSA. V lost 5 bases to trimming and J lost 5 bases; unmatched junction nucleotides: 7. The length of the CDR3 is 16 residues. Here the CDR3 DNA reads TGTGCCAGCAGCCCCGGACTAGCGGGAGAGGTAGATACGCAGTATTTT. It yields the protein CASSPGLAGEVDTQYF.

The chain couples TRBV7-9 to TRBJ1-2; the D gene is possibly TRBD1 (5 bases). Germline CDR1 reads SEHNR; CDR2 reads FQNEAQ (reference sequence). V was pared by 4 bases and J by 7 bases, with 7 bases between. The CDR3 is made up of 11 amino acids. The CDR3 spells CASSSRAGYTF. CDR3 coding DNA: TGTGCCAGCAGCTCCAGGGCTGGCTACACCTTC.

The CDR3: CSVEDLQGLIYEQYF. The CDR3 bases are TGCAGCGTTGAAGATCTACAGGGGTTAATCTACGAGCAGTACTTC. The rearrangement links TRBV29-1 to TRBJ2-7; 7 positions agree with TRBD1. Germline V gene sequence: CDR1 SQVTM, CDR2 ANQGSEA. There are 15 residues in the CDR3. V lost 0 bases to trimming and J lost 3 bases; unmatched junction nucleotides: 8.

The V call is TRBV28, the J call TRBJ1-2; D might be TRBD1 (5 bases). This CDR3 comprises 13 residues. Germline values: CDR1 MDHEN, CDR2 SYDVKM. Trimming removed 3 bases from V and 2 bases from J, with 7 bases in between. The CDR3 sequence is CASSLGGNYGYTF. CDR3 in DNA: TGTGCCAGCAGTTTGGGGGGGAACTATGGCTACACCTTC.

CDR3 in amino acids: CASRPQGAPGGGQFF. The CDR3 coding sequence is TGTGCCAGCAGACCACAGGGGGCGCCAGGCGGGGGGCAGTTCTTC. The chain carries TRBV5-6 and TRBJ2-1, with 9 bases aligning to TRBD1. The CDR3 spans 15 residues. Germline-derived CDR1 and CDR2 are SGHDT and YYEEEE. The junction had 15 bases not matched to a gene; V was cut back by 5 bases and J by 12 bases.

The chain combines TRBV19 with TRBJ2-4; TRBD1 agrees at 10 bases. J gave up 8 bases and V 5 bases, and 3 bases lay outside the gene matches. CDR3 length: 13 amino acids. From germline, CDR1 is LNHDA and CDR2 SQIVND (reference sequence). The DNA for the CDR3 is TGTGCCAGTAGTCGGGACAGGGGCCACATTCAGTACTTC. This encodes CASSRDRGHIQYF.

This rearrangement joins TRBV19 to TRBJ1-2, with D possibly TRBD1 on 5 matching bases. The CDR3 extends over 13 amino acids. CDR1 is LNHDA and CDR2 is SQIVND in the germline V gene (reference sequence). Trimming left V 5 bases short and J 3 bases short, with 10 bases between. The CDR3 region is CASSLGRDYGYTF. DNA for the CDR3: TGTGCCAGTAGTCTAGGCAGGGACTATGGCTACACCTTC.

The V call is TRBV28, the J call TRBJ2-3; tentatively, D is TRBD2 (5 bases). CDR1 MDHEN and CDR2 SYDVKM come from the germline V gene. The CDR3 is 14 amino acids. Deletions cut 3 bases from V and 6 bases from J, with 13 bases between. The chain's CDR3 is CASSLRIGGDTQYF. In nucleotides, the CDR3 is TGTGCCAGCAGTTTGAGGATCGGCGGGGATACGCAGTATTTT.

The chain joins TRBV29-1 to TRBJ2-1; TRBD2 matches at 8 bases. The CDR3 runs 14 residues. Germline CDR1 reads SQVTM; CDR2 reads ANQGSEA. Trimming removed 6 bases from V and 7 bases from J; junction bases left unmatched: 11. The DNA of the CDR3 is TGCAGCGTGGGGGAGCGGGAGAAAGGGAATGAGCAGTTCTTC. Its protein product is CSVGEREKGNEQFF.

CDR3 bases: TGTGCCAGCAGTTCACCCTTCAGGGGTCATGGGGGCTACACCTTC. Residues: CASSSPFRGHGGYTF. The chain uses TRBV27 and TRBJ1-2, with D possibly TRBD1 on 6 matching bases. Trimming stripped 4 bases from V and 8 bases from J, with 20 bases between. The V gene's germline CDR1 is MNHEY and CDR2 SMNVEV (reference sequence). This CDR3 has 15 residues.

This chain links TRBV4-1 with TRBJ1-4; tentative D call: TRBD1 (5 bases). V was pared by 1 base and J by 0 bases, with 6 bases between. CDR3 size: 15 residues. Looked up from germline, CDR1 is MGHRA and CDR2 is YSYEKL. The CDR3 DNA is TGCGCCAGCAGCCAAGGGGGGGCAACTAATGAAAAACTGTTTTTT. It specifies CASSQGGATNEKLFF.

This clone was observed once. V and J are TRBV6-1 and TRBJ2-7, with D perhaps TRBD2 (5 bases). V was clipped by 6 bases and J by 3 bases, with 12 bases between them. Germline-derived CDR1 and CDR2 are MNHNS and SASEGT. This CDR3 has 13 residues. The CDR3 coding sequence is TGTGCCAGCAGCTTGGGAGCCGACTACGAGCAGTACTTC. It encodes CASSLGADYEQYF.

With respect to this clone: One end of the junction fails to match germline, which may point to a read error. V usage is TRBV7-7 and J usage is TRBJ2-1, with D possibly being TRBD1 (5 bases). Germline CDR1 SSHAT, CDR2 FNYEAQ (reference sequence). This CDR3 has 13 amino acids. The CDR3 protein is CASSLDSYNEQFF. DNA of the CDR3: TGTGCTAGCAGCTTAGACAGTTACAATGAGCAGTTCTTC.

This clone was detected a few times. This sequence joins TRBV11-1 and TRBJ2-5; D remains unclear. The CDR3 contains 15 residues. Trimming left V 4 bases short and J 4 bases short, with 16 bases between. The germline CDR1 and CDR2 sequences are SGHAT and FQDESV (reference sequence). The CDR3 reads CASSSQRMVGETQYF. The DNA of the CDR3 is TGTGCCAGCAGCTCCCAAAGAATGGTGGGAGAGACCCAGTACTTC.